The 12 T cell receptor beta chains presented below share a single source sample, sequenced in a study of T cells after yellow fever vaccination. MiXCR, run by TCRdb on the 5' RACE reads, gives a single entry per CDR3 protein. Of about 340,000 distinct CDR3 sequences in the sample, about an eighth were seen once. The sample here was CD4+ T cells sorted from PBMCs, taken 15 days after the yellow fever booster vaccination. The receptors shown here come from a man between 18 and 35 years old who received the YFV17D yellow fever vaccine.

There are many counts of this clonotype. One end of the junction fails to match germline, which may point to a read error. The chain employs TRBV7-2 and TRBJ1-2, with D possibly matching TRBD1 (5 bases). Germline lookup yields CDR1 SGHTA and CDR2 FQGNSA. CDR3 length equals 14 residues. The DNA for the CDR3 is TGTGCCAGCAACTTAAGTGGGACCAACTATGGCTACACCTTC. It yields the protein CASNLSGTNYGYTF.

The chain joins TRBV12-3 or TRBV12-4 to TRBJ2-3, with D possibly TRBD1 on 5 matching bases. The CDR3 has 14 amino acids. Trimming pared 3 bases from V and 2 bases from J, leaving 9 bases between. The chain's CDR3 is CASSFAGPTDTQYF. DNA of the CDR3: TGTGCCAGCAGTTTTGCAGGGCCCACAGATACGCAGTATTTT.

The chain couples TRBV2 to TRBJ2-1; the D gene is possibly TRBD1 (5 bases). CDR3 length: 14 residues. Per germline, CDR1 SNHLY and CDR2 FYNNEI. Trimming removed 8 bases from V and 7 bases from J, with 18 bases in between. The CDR3 sequence is CASVKGLVINEQFF. CDR3 DNA sequence: TGTGCCAGCGTAAAGGGGTTGGTGATTAATGAGCAGTTCTTC. Together with reference TRBV2 and TRBJ2-1, the CDR3 gives the full variable domain: EPEVTQTPSHQVTQMGQEVILRCVPISNHLYFYWYRQILGQKVEFLVSFYNNEISEKSEIFDDQFSVERPDGSNFTLKIRSTKLEDSAMYFCASVKGLVINEQFFGPGTRLTVL.

This chain uses TRBV7-2 with TRBJ2-6; no firm D call. Germline V gene sequence: CDR1 SGHTA, CDR2 FQGNSA. The CDR3 is 15 residues long. V lost 5 bases to trimming and J lost 2 bases, with 10 bases between them. The CDR3 region has the DNA TGTGCCAGCAGCCGCCTGGCCACTGGGGCCAACGTCCTGACTTTC. This translates into CASSRLATGANVLTF. The full variable domain, with the rest looked up from reference TRBV7-2 and TRBJ2-6, is GAGVSQSPSNKVTEKGKDVELRCDPISGHTALYWYRQSLGQGLEFLIYFQGNSAPDKSGLPSDRFSAERTGGSVSTLTIQRTQQEDSAVYLCASSRLATGANVLTFGAGSRLTVL.

DNA of the CDR3: TGCGCCAGCAGTGAGAATTCCCGTCCAGATACGCAGTATTTT. It codes for CASSENSRPDTQYF. The chain carries TRBV10-1 and TRBJ2-3; unclear D gene. Germline loops: CDR1 WNHNN, CDR2 SYGVQD (reference sequence). With 2 bases removed from V and 4 bases from J, the gap between germline ends came to 10 bases. The CDR3 has 14 residues.

This clonotype was detected many times. The chain is built from TRBV4-3 and TRBJ2-3, with D unclear. The CDR3 runs to 15 residues. The germline gives CDR1 LGHNA, CDR2 YSLEER. With 1 base removed from V and 0 bases from J, the gap between germline ends came to 8 bases. The CDR3 here is CASSQGLPSTDTQYF. CDR3 nucleotides: TGCGCCAGCAGCCAAGGGCTACCTAGCACAGATACGCAGTATTTT.

In its sample, this clonotype was seen a few times. The chain recombines TRBV5-1 with TRBJ2-5; D is uncertain. V lost 4 bases and J lost 1, with 8 bases in between. The V gene's germline CDR1 is SGHRS and CDR2 YFSETQ. This CDR3 comprises 13 residues. The CDR3 loop reads CASSRTPQETQYF. CDR3 DNA sequence: TGCGCCAGCAGCCGGACGCCCCAAGAGACCCAGTACTTC.

This clonotype was counted at least ten times. The chain joins TRBV6-2 or TRBV6-3 to TRBJ1-1; D ambiguous. V lost 1 base and J 4 bases, leaving 7 bases between the germline ends. Germline V gene sequence: CDR1 MNHEY, CDR2 SVGEGT. The CDR3 length is 13 residues. CDR3 bases: TGTGCCAGCAGTTACTGGGATTTCACTGAAGCTTTCTTT. It translates to CASSYWDFTEAFF.

The sample holds many counts of this clonotype. The chain combines TRBV3-1 with TRBJ2-2; no clear D gene. Germline loops: CDR1 LGHDT, CDR2 YNNKEL (reference sequence). V lost 0 bases and J 4 bases, leaving 6 bases between the germline ends. The CDR3 has 14 residues. The CDR3 reads CASSQEWSTGELFF. The CDR3, as DNA: TGTGCCAGCAGCCAAGAATGGAGCACCGGGGAGCTGTTTTTT.

The V and J genes are TRBV5-1 and TRBJ2-3, with D possibly being TRBD2 (6 bases). V lost 7 bases and J lost 2, with 17 bases in between. This CDR3 has 15 residues. Germline V lookup: CDR1 SGHRS, CDR2 YFSETQ. The CDR3 spells CASCRRDSYTDTQYF. The CDR3 bases are TGCGCCAGCTGCCGCCGGGACTCCTACACAGATACGCAGTATTTT. The full variable domain, its missing parts supplied by reference TRBV5-1 and TRBJ2-3, is KAGVTQTPRYLIKTRGQQVTLSCSPISGHRSVSWYQQTPGQGLQFLFEYFSETQRNKGNFPGRFSGRQFSNSRSEMNVSTLELGDSALYLCASCRRDSYTDTQYFGPGTRLTVL.

This clonotype has just a few counts. V and J are TRBV5-1 and TRBJ2-3, with D uncertain. CDR3 length equals 14 residues. Germline assignment: CDR1 SGHRS and CDR2 YFSETQ. V dropped 1 base and J dropped 2 bases, with 8 bases sitting between them. CDR3 bases: TGCGCCAGCAGCTTGTCCCTCTTCACAGATACGCAGTATTTT. This encodes CASSLSLFTDTQYF.

V gene TRBV10-3 combines with J gene TRBJ2-3; D is uncertain. Trimming took 6 bases from V and 6 from J, leaving 10 bases between them. The V gene's germline CDR1 is ENHRY and CDR2 SYGVKD. The CDR3 loop spans 12 amino acids. The CDR3 here is CAISRNGDTQYF. CDR3 sequence (DNA): TGTGCCATCAGCAGGAACGGGGATACGCAGTATTTT.